A single sample gave rise to the 2 T cell receptor beta chains below, sequenced in a study of blood T cell repertoires in COVID-19. Sequencing was performed with immunoSEQ multiplex PCR; in TCRdb, only in-frame clones are kept and a portion is missing. The table has about 240,000 clones, 75% to 85% seen once. Sequences were obtained from peripheral blood. The receptors originated from a woman aged 70-85 years with acute or convalescent COVID-19.

CDR3 in amino acids: CASSLRHQGEKLFF. The CDR3, as DNA: TGTGCCAGCAGCTTAAGGCACCAGGGGGAAAAACTGTTTTTT. V is TRBV5-6 and J is TRBJ1-4; D perhaps matches TRBD1 (6 bases). V lost 2 bases, J lost 8 bases, and 13 bases lay in between. The length of the CDR3 is 14 residues. Germline V gene sequence: CDR1 SGHDT, CDR2 YYEEEE.

This clone showed up just once. J is TRBJ2-7 and V is TRBV16, with 7 positions matching TRBD1. The V gene's germline CDR1 is KGHSY and CDR2 FQNENV. With V trimmed by 7 bases and J by 1 base, 4 bases remained unmatched. This CDR3 spans 13 amino acids. CDR3 DNA sequence: TGTGCCAGCACCAGGGGACAGTCCTACGAGCAGTACTTC. The encoded protein is CASTRGQSYEQYF.